Given below is one T cell receptor (beta chain) in context. The data were obtained in a study of cytomegalovirus exposure and HLA in healthy donors. Germline values: CDR1 SQVTM, CDR2 ANQGSEA. The CDR3 extends over 17 amino acids. The V segment lost 8 bases and the J segment 0 bases; nucleotides outside the gene matches: 12. PCR employed 60 Vbeta and 13 Jbeta primers. Per the original methods: An analysis that came later counted approximately 76 million unique TCR beta chains, approximately 12 million shared. The protocol was immunoSEQ multiplex PCR, while the TCRdb copy is restricted to in-frame clones and leaves out a portion. V, J and clone size derive from that table, while D and trimming were established from the DNA sequence. The sample includes under 170,000 clones, 55% to 70% of them seen just once.

Sequenced: PBMCs. The genes are TRBV29-1 and TRBJ2-1; 11 bases map to TRBD2. The receptor comes from a woman aged 55-69 years in good health and CMV-seropositive. The DNA for the CDR3 is TGCAGCACGAAGGTAGCGGGAGGGATAAGCTCCTACAATGAGCAGTTCTTC. Its protein product is CSTKVAGGISSYNEQFF.